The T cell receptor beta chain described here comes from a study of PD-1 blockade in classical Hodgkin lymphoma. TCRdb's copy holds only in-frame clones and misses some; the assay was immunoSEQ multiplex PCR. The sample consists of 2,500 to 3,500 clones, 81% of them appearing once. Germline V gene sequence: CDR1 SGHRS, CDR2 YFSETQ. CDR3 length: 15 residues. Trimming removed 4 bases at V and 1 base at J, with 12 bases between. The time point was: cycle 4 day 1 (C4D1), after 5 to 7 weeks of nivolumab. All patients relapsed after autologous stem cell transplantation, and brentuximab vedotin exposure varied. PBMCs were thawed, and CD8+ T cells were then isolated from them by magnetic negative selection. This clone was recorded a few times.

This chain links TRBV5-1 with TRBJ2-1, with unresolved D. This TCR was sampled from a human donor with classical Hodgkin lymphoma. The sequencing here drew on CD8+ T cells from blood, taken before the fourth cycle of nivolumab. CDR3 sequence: CASSPLDESYNEQFF. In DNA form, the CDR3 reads TGCGCCAGCAGCCCCCTCGACGAATCCTACAATGAGCAGTTCTTC. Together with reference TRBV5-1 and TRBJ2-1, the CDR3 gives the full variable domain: KAGVTQTPRYLIKTRGQQVTLSCSPISGHRSVSWYQQTPGQGLQFLFEYFSETQRNKGNFPGRFSGRQFSNSRSEMNVSTLELGDSALYLCASSPLDESYNEQFFGPGTRLTVL.